This T cell receptor beta chain was sequenced in a study of neurological immune-mediated disorders. TCRdb re-analysed the 5' RACE reads in MiXCR, keeping a single row per CDR3 protein. Here the sample spans some 35,000 distinct CDR3 sequences, under 14% being singletons. This clonotype appeared many times. The germline V gene has CDR1 SEHNR and CDR2 FQNEAQ (reference sequence). V lost 3 bases and J lost 1, with 6 bases in between. The CDR3 sequence is 13 residues long. The sequenced sample was CD4+ T cells from blood. The chain combines TRBV7-9 with TRBJ1-1; unclear D gene. This sequence originates from a woman aged 25 to 39 with HTLV-1-associated myelopathy (HAM/TSP). DNA for the CDR3: TGTGCCAGCAGCTTGACCGAGAACACTGAAGCTTTCTTT. It translates to CASSLTENTEAFF.